This T cell receptor (beta chain) appears in the sequencing data of a study of blood T cell repertoires in COVID-19 (dated by TCRdb to 2020 to 2021). A note on the overall study: The collaborator samples originated in the United States, Italy and Spain and spanned the acute and convalescent phases of COVID-19. Samples came from the ongoing ImmuneRACE study (first 160 participants) plus 1,254 subjects from 6 global collaborators. The material from the prospective study consisted of cDNA or gDNA derived from T cells, B-cell-depleted T cells, or PBMCs. Where available, HLA class I and class II types were obtained from metadata supplied by the sample provider rather than from assay-based typing. A freely available public database, intended as a resource for researchers studying the immune response to SARS-CoV-2, is where the repertoires were released. Subjects who had been exposed to COVID-19, were actively infected with it, or had recovered from it provided the deeply sampled blood TCRbeta repertoires that made up the dataset. Sample metadata almost always included a de-identified subject ID, COVID-19 status, age in years and sex.

Overall results and qualifications from the work: The amount of clinical and demographic metadata varied by source and participant and was provided uncurated.

As for this clone: What this receptor recognizes is not known. One base away there is no much larger clone; base qualities are not given.

Reading the germline V gene gives CDR1 SGHRS and CDR2 YFSETQ. Trimming removed 0 bases from V and 4 bases from J; the gene matches leave 0 bases unexplained. The CDR3 contains 14 residues, cysteine and phenylalanine counted. The sequence is cut down to CDR3 DNA, 42 bases in frame from base 1. Collaborating institutions collected whole blood in K2EDTA tubes following their own protocols. For TCRbeta analysis, collaborators shipped samples in one of three forms: frozen whole blood, isolated PBMCs, or DNA extracted from either of those sample types. TCRbeta CDR3 regions were amplified from genomic DNA using the immunoSEQ Assay, a bias-controlled multiplex PCR. Per the source publication's procedure: The number of nucleated cells in each sample was estimated by amplification of reference gene primers within the assay. Sequence reads were collapsed and filtered to measure the absolute abundance of every unique TCRbeta CDR3 rearrangement. For each sample, productive Simpson clonality was calculated as the square root of Simpson's diversity index across productive rearrangements. Entries here come from immuneACCESS through TCRdb and include only in-frame sequences with V and J called. Some clones fail to appear in such tables; in the studies checked, an unresolved V gene covers under half of the shortfall, and the cause of the remainder is unknown. The DNA gave D and trimming, while V, J and clone size come from that table. The sample yields approximately 140,000 clones; under 85% were counted once. The ten largest clones capture more than 9.5% of the sample.

This TCR was recovered from a man aged 35-49 years with active or convalescent COVID-19. The sequenced material came from peripheral blood. The chain employs TRBV5-1 and TRBJ1-4, and 7 bases in between align with TRBD1. In nucleotide form, the sequence is TGCGCCAGCAGCTTGGGACAGGGTAATGAAAAACTGTTTTTT. Its coded protein is CASSLGQGNEKLFF.